Given below is one TCR beta chain in context. Amplification from RNA transcripts yielded the TCR beta CDR3 regions. Second-round multiplex PCR followed a first-round RT-PCR using HTBI primers. MiXCR, run by TCRdb on the multiplex PCR reads, gives a single entry per CDR3 protein. The repertoire consists of fewer than 350,000 distinct CDR3 sequences, with 17% occurring once and the leading ten covering approximately 13%. The CDR3 contains 16 residues. Unmatched junction bases numbered 9, after V lost 0 bases and J lost 4 bases. Germline loops: CDR1 SGDLS, CDR2 YYNGEE. This specimen comes from a study of Graves' ophthalmopathy and Graves' hyperthyroidism.

The material sequenced was peripheral blood. The receptor was isolated from an adult man with Graves' ophthalmopathy. This rearrangement joins TRBV9 to TRBJ2-5; 7 bases are a match to TRBD2. The CDR3 protein is CASSVGTSRVGETQYF. The DNA of the CDR3 is TGTGCCAGCAGCGTAGGGACTAGTCGTGTAGGAGAGACCCAGTACTTC.